This TCR beta chain was found in a study of human T cells and chemical hapten exposure. Notes on the study in general: PT1 expanded TCR counts and patch test score were linked, and their correlation was positive.

To note about this clonotype: Its specificity is unknown.

Library preparation tagged each individual cDNA molecule with a unique molecular identifier. TCRdb recomputed calls from the RACE reads with MiXCR, one row per CDR3 protein. The data hold under 400,000 distinct CDR3 sequences, with more than 4.5% observed a single time. The J segment lost 4 bases and the V segment lost 7 bases, leaving 9 bases of the junction unmatched. Germline CDR1 is SGHNT and CDR2 is YYREEE (reference sequence). The CDR3 spans 14 residues. The time point is: pre-sensitization, week 0. Treatment denoted: therapeutic diphenylcyclopropenone sensitization with weekly scalp DPC. Alopecia patients deemed DPC-suitable, aged 18 to 70, excluding pregnancy. Unfractionated whole blood served as the source for total RNA extraction.

The sequence derives from a woman in her forties or fifties with alopecia areata. Some clones in this sample may be carry-over from other donors' samples. Sequences were derived from whole blood, sampled in connection with sensitization to the hapten diphenylcyclopropenone (DPC). This chain uses TRBV5-4 with TRBJ2-3; 7 bases are a match to TRBD2. The CDR3 DNA reads as TGTGCCAGCCGGCCGGCGGGAGCCCCAGATACGCAGTATTTT. As protein: CASRPAGAPDTQYF.